The rows below give T cell receptor beta chains drawn from one sample of a study of memory CD4+ T cells and cytomegalovirus serostatus. This table comes from immunoSEQ multiplex PCR, and its TCRdb copy is limited to in-frame clones, with some not included. This table has about 100,000 clones, 80% appearing once. Sequencing was performed on memory CD4+ T cells from blood. These receptors were collected from an adult in good health and CMV-seropositive. CDR3s include the opening cysteine and the closing phenylalanine or tryptophan. A D gene is named only where the DNA matches it firmly. The listing skips clone size in some rows; elsewhere it reads once, few, many or a size class.

cdr3_nt: TGCGCCAGCAGCTTTTCCCAAGCCCCCAAAGAGACCCAGTACTTC
cdr3_aa: CASSFSQAPKETQYF
j_call: TRBJ2-5
clone_size: .
v_call: TRBV5-1
d_call: .

cdr3_nt: TGTGCCATCAGTGAGCAGGGTAGAGGGAACACTGAAGCTTTCTTT
cdr3_aa: CAISEQGRGNTEAFF
j_call: TRBJ1-1
clone_size: few
v_call: TRBV10-3
d_call: .

cdr3_nt: TGCGCCAGCAGCGACGCCGTCTGGGGTACAGATACGCAGTATTTT
cdr3_aa: CASSDAVWGTDTQYF
j_call: TRBJ2-3
clone_size: once
v_call: TRBV5-1
d_call: .

cdr3_nt: TGTGCCAGCAGCTTATACCAGGGGAGCACTGAAGCTTTCTTT
cdr3_aa: CASSLYQGSTEAFF
j_call: TRBJ1-1
clone_size: .
v_call: TRBV7-9
d_call: .

cdr3_nt: TGTGCCAGCAGTTTTTCGGGACAGAGCACCGGGGAGCTGTTTTTT
cdr3_aa: CASSFSGQSTGELFF
j_call: TRBJ2-2
clone_size: once
v_call: TRBV28
d_call: TRBD1

cdr3_nt: TGTGCCAGCAGAAGGGACAGCCAAGAGACCCAGTACTTC
cdr3_aa: CASRRDSQETQYF
j_call: TRBJ2-5
clone_size: .
v_call: TRBV6-6
d_call: TRBD1

cdr3_nt: TGTGCCAGCAGCAGGGACAGTTTTCGGGAGCAGTTCTTC
cdr3_aa: CASSRDSFREQFF
j_call: TRBJ2-1
clone_size: .
v_call: TRBV5-8
d_call: TRBD1

cdr3_nt: TGTGCCAGCAGGAAGGACATCTGGACCGGTGGCTACACCTTC
cdr3_aa: CASRKDIWTGGYTF
j_call: TRBJ1-2
clone_size: once
v_call: TRBV6-1
d_call: .

cdr3_nt: TGTGCCAGCAGCTCTGGACAGGGGAGGTCTGGCTACACCTTC
cdr3_aa: CASSSGQGRSGYTF
j_call: TRBJ1-2
clone_size: few
v_call: TRBV7-2
d_call: TRBD1

cdr3_nt: TGCGCCAGCAGTGTCGGACTAGCTCCCTACGAGCAGTACTTC
cdr3_aa: CASSVGLAPYEQYF
j_call: TRBJ2-7
clone_size: .
v_call: TRBV10-1
d_call: TRBD2

cdr3_nt: TGTGCCACCAGCAGAGAGGGCAGGGGTTACGAGCAGTACTTC
cdr3_aa: CATSREGRGYEQYF
j_call: TRBJ2-7
clone_size: .
v_call: TRBV15
d_call: .

cdr3_nt: TGTGCCAGCAGCGTCCAGGGACAGCAGATATACGAGCAGTACTTC
cdr3_aa: CASSVQGQQIYEQYF
j_call: TRBJ2-7
clone_size: .
v_call: TRBV11-2
d_call: TRBD1

cdr3_nt: TGTGCCAGCAGTGACTCTTACAATGAGCAGTTCTTC
cdr3_aa: CASSDSYNEQFF
j_call: TRBJ2-1
clone_size: few
v_call: TRBV6-1
d_call: .

cdr3_nt: TGTGCCAGTAACACATGGTGGCAGGGGAACACCGGGGAGCTGTTTTTT
cdr3_aa: CASNTWWQGNTGELFF
j_call: TRBJ2-2
clone_size: .
v_call: TRBV19
d_call: .

cdr3_nt: TGTGTCCAACAGGGGACTCGCGACTACAATGAGCAGTTCTTC
cdr3_aa: CVQQGTRDYNEQFF
j_call: TRBJ2-1
clone_size: .
v_call: TRBV9
d_call: .

cdr3_nt: TGTGCCAGCAGTTTCCGGTCCCCATCCGATACGCAGTATTTT
cdr3_aa: CASSFRSPSDTQYF
j_call: TRBJ2-3
clone_size: .
v_call: TRBV27
d_call: .

cdr3_nt: TGTGCCAGCAGCTTCCGGGACAGCCATCAAGAGACCCAGTACTTC
cdr3_aa: CASSFRDSHQETQYF
j_call: TRBJ2-5
clone_size: .
v_call: TRBV6-1
d_call: TRBD1

cdr3_nt: TGTGCCAGCAGCCGAAATCCGGGACTTCAAAACACCATATATTTT
cdr3_aa: CASSRNPGLQNTIYF
j_call: TRBJ1-3
clone_size: .
v_call: TRBV7-6
d_call: .

cdr3_nt: TGTGCCAGCAGTTCCCCCGCCAGGATCGGCAAAAACATTCAGTACTTC
cdr3_aa: CASSSPARIGKNIQYF
j_call: TRBJ2-4
clone_size: .
v_call: TRBV7-9
d_call: .

cdr3_nt: TGTGCCAGCAGGAAGACTAGCGCGTCCTACGAGCAGTACTTC
cdr3_aa: CASRKTSASYEQYF
j_call: TRBJ2-7
clone_size: few
v_call: TRBV7-8
d_call: TRBD2

cdr3_nt: TGTGCCAGCAGCTTTATAACAGGGGGAGAGGGTACGCAGTATTTT
cdr3_aa: CASSFITGGEGTQYF
j_call: TRBJ2-3
clone_size: .
v_call: TRBV7-9
d_call: TRBD1

cdr3_nt: TGTGCCAGCAGTGATGATGGGAGACAGCCCTACGAGCAGTACTTC
cdr3_aa: CASSDDGRQPYEQYF
j_call: TRBJ2-7
clone_size: .
v_call: TRBV6-1
d_call: .

cdr3_nt: TGCGCCAGCAGCTTAATTACAGGGAACACCGGGGAGCTGTTTTTT
cdr3_aa: CASSLITGNTGELFF
j_call: TRBJ2-2
clone_size: .
v_call: TRBV5-1
d_call: .

cdr3_nt: TGTGCCAGCAGCCCCCGACAGCTCTATGGCTACACCTTC
cdr3_aa: CASSPRQLYGYTF
j_call: TRBJ1-2
clone_size: many
v_call: TRBV11-2
d_call: .

cdr3_nt: TGTGCCAGCAGTGAATTTCAGGGTGACTCTGAAGCTTTCTTT
cdr3_aa: CASSEFQGDSEAFF
j_call: TRBJ1-1
clone_size: .
v_call: TRBV6-1
d_call: .

cdr3_nt: TGTGCCAGCAGCCGGGACGGACAGGTTTATGAAGCTTTCTTT
cdr3_aa: CASSRDGQVYEAFF
j_call: TRBJ1-1
clone_size: .
v_call: TRBV5-4
d_call: TRBD1

cdr3_nt: TGTGCCAGCAGTCTACGGACCCTTGTACTAGCGGGAGGGCTGGCCAAAAACATTCAGTACTTC
cdr3_aa: CASSLRTLVLAGGLAKNIQYF
j_call: TRBJ2-4
clone_size: .
v_call: TRBV28
d_call: TRBD2

cdr3_nt: TGTGCCAGCAGGTCGGCCAGCTCCTACAATGAGCAGTTCTTC
cdr3_aa: CASRSASSYNEQFF
j_call: TRBJ2-1
clone_size: .
v_call: TRBV5-6
d_call: .

cdr3_nt: TGTGCCAGCAGTGATGTCACCATAAACAATGAGCAGTTCTTC
cdr3_aa: CASSDVTINNEQFF
j_call: TRBJ2-1
clone_size: .
v_call: TRBV6-1
d_call: .

cdr3_nt: TGTGCCACGACAGGGGGCGCATATGAAGCTTTCTTT
cdr3_aa: CATTGGAYEAFF
j_call: TRBJ1-1
clone_size: .
v_call: TRBV10-3
d_call: TRBD1

cdr3_nt: TGTGCCAGCAGCCAGACTGACAGAGAAGCTTTCTTT
cdr3_aa: CASSQTDREAFF
j_call: TRBJ1-1
clone_size: few
v_call: TRBV4-2
d_call: .

cdr3_nt: TGTGCCAGCAGCCGCCACAATCAGCCCCAGCATTTT
cdr3_aa: CASSRHNQPQHF
j_call: TRBJ1-5
clone_size: .
v_call: TRBV16
d_call: .

cdr3_nt: TGTGCCAGCGGGAAGTGGACTGGGAGCTCCTACGAGCAGTACTTC
cdr3_aa: CASGKWTGSSYEQYF
j_call: TRBJ2-7
clone_size: .
v_call: TRBV28
d_call: .

cdr3_nt: TGTGCCAGCAGCCGGGCCGGGACGGCACCTTTGGGCTACACCTTC
cdr3_aa: CASSRAGTAPLGYTF
j_call: TRBJ1-2
clone_size: .
v_call: TRBV11-2
d_call: .

cdr3_nt: TGCGCCAGCAGGGTAAGGGACACTGAAGCTTTCTTT
cdr3_aa: CASRVRDTEAFF
j_call: TRBJ1-1
clone_size: few
v_call: TRBV5-1
d_call: .

cdr3_nt: TGTGCCAGCAGCCAGGGGGCAAGGACCGGGGAGCTGTTTTTT
cdr3_aa: CASSQGARTGELFF
j_call: TRBJ2-2
clone_size: .
v_call: TRBV6-5
d_call: TRBD1

cdr3_nt: TGCGCCAGTAGGACAGACCAAGAGACCCAGTACTTC
cdr3_aa: CASRTDQETQYF
j_call: TRBJ2-5
clone_size: few
v_call: TRBV5-1
d_call: .

cdr3_nt: TGCGCCAGCAGCTTGGGGGCAGTCGAATATGGCTACACCTTC
cdr3_aa: CASSLGAVEYGYTF
j_call: TRBJ1-2
clone_size: .
v_call: TRBV5-1
d_call: .

cdr3_nt: TGTGCCAGCAGTTGGACTAGCGGGAGAGGTCACAATGAGCAGTTCTTC
cdr3_aa: CASSWTSGRGHNEQFF
j_call: TRBJ2-1
clone_size: .
v_call: TRBV28
d_call: TRBD2

cdr3_nt: TGTGCCAGCAGTTTATTTCCCGGGACGGGGACCTCCTACGAGCAGTACTTC
cdr3_aa: CASSLFPGTGTSYEQYF
j_call: TRBJ2-7
clone_size: few
v_call: TRBV27
d_call: .

cdr3_nt: TGTGCCACCAGCAAGGCCACCAACAATGAGCAGTTCTTC
cdr3_aa: CATSKATNNEQFF
j_call: TRBJ2-1
clone_size: .
v_call: TRBV15
d_call: .

cdr3_nt: TGTGCCAGCAGCCTAGAGCGGGATGGGCAGTACTTC
cdr3_aa: CASSLERDGQYF
j_call: TRBJ2-7
clone_size: .
v_call: TRBV7-2
d_call: TRBD2

cdr3_nt: TGTGCCAGCAGTTGGACAACAACTAATGAAAAACTGTTTTTT
cdr3_aa: CASSWTTTNEKLFF
j_call: TRBJ1-4
clone_size: .
v_call: TRBV25-1
d_call: .

cdr3_nt: TGTGCGGCGACGGGGACAGACCAAGAGACCCAGTACTTC
cdr3_aa: CAATGTDQETQYF
j_call: TRBJ2-5
clone_size: .
v_call: TRBV19
d_call: TRBD1

cdr3_nt: TGTGCCACCAGCAGAGACGGATTTAGCAATCAGCCCCAGCATTTT
cdr3_aa: CATSRDGFSNQPQHF
j_call: TRBJ1-5
clone_size: few
v_call: TRBV15
d_call: .

cdr3_nt: TGTGCCAGCATTATCGGGACAGGGGGCAATCAGCCCCAGCATTTT
cdr3_aa: CASIIGTGGNQPQHF
j_call: TRBJ1-5
clone_size: many
v_call: TRBV6-1
d_call: TRBD1

cdr3_nt: TGTGCCAGCAGCTCCCCGGGCGGGGGCAATCAGCCCCAGCATTTT
cdr3_aa: CASSSPGGGNQPQHF
j_call: TRBJ1-5
clone_size: .
v_call: TRBV7-2
d_call: .